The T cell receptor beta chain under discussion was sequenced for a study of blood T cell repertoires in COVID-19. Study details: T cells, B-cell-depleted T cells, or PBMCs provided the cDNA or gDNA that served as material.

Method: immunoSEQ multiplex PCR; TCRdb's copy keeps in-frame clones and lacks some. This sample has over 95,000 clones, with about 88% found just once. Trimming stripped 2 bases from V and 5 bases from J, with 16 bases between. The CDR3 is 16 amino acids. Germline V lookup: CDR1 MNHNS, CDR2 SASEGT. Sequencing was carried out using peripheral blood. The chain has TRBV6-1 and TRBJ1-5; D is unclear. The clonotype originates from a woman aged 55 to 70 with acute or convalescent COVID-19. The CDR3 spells CASSETLTVLHQPQHF. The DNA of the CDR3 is TGTGCCAGCAGTGAAACTCTTACAGTTCTCCATCAGCCCCAGCATTTT.